Each of the 23 T cell receptor beta chains below was sequenced from the same sample in a study of blood T cells in healthy people across ages. Next came a second PCR, run for about 7 to 12 cycles, which used a sample-barcoded 5' primer along with a J-beta primer mix. TCRdb redid the calling of the 5' RACE reads with MiXCR, one entry per CDR3 protein. This sample has over a million distinct CDR3 sequences; 42% occur once, and the top ten carry 7.9%. The source material was blood. The receptors originated from a woman between 18 and 29 years old in good health.

This clonotype was seen once. The chain links TRBV30 to TRBJ2-2; D possibly corresponds to TRBD2 (5 bases). V lost 6 bases, J lost 2 bases, and 10 bases lay in between. Germline CDR1 GTSNPN, CDR2 SVGIG (reference sequence). The CDR3 totals 13 residues. The CDR3 DNA is TGTGCCTGCTCCCGGGGAAACACCGGGGAGCTGTTTTTT. This translates into CACSRGNTGELFF. Looking up the rest from reference TRBV30 and TRBJ2-2 gives the full variable domain: SQTIHQWPATLVQPVGSPLSLECTVEGTSNPNLYWYRQAAGRGLQLLFYSVGIGQISSEVPQNLSASRPQDRQFILSSKKLLLSDSGFYLCACSRGNTGELFFGEGSRLTVL.

The CDR3 region has the DNA TGTGCCAGCAGCTTCACGAATGGACAGGGACCACTGAGCACCTTC. Its protein product is CASSFTNGQGPLSTF. V is TRBV7-9 and J is TRBJ1-2, with 8 bases lining up with TRBD1. The CDR3 is 15 amino acids. With 3 bases clipped from V and 13 bases from J, the junction kept 16 bases outside the gene matches. Germline-derived CDR1 and CDR2 are SEHNR and FQNEAQ (reference sequence).

The CDR3 sequence: CASSPEETQFF. The CDR3 nucleotides are TGTGCCAGCTCACCGGAAGAGACCCAGTTCTTC. V and J are TRBV18 and TRBJ2-1; no definite D call. V lost 3 bases to trimming and J lost 13 bases, with 10 bases between them. The CDR3 has 11 amino acids. Germline CDR1 KGHSH, CDR2 LQKENI. The full variable domain, rest sourced from reference TRBV18 and TRBJ2-1, is NAGVMQNPRHLVRRRGQEARLRCSPMKGHSHVYWYRQLPEEGLKFMVYLQKENIIDESGMPKERFSAEFPKEGPSILRIQQVVRGDSAAYFCASSPEETQFFGPGTRLTVL.

The V and J genes are TRBV5-1 and TRBJ2-1; TRBD2 is a possible D gene (6 bases). Trimming stripped 4 bases from V and 4 bases from J, with 15 bases between. There are 15 residues in the CDR3. Germline CDR1 SGHRS, CDR2 YFSETQ. The CDR3 spells CASSGTSTPYNEQFF. CDR3 nucleotide sequence: TGCGCCAGCAGCGGGACTTCCACCCCTTACAATGAGCAGTTCTTC.

This clonotype was detected a few times. The chain links TRBV6-1 to TRBJ2-6, with 9 bases identical to TRBD1. The length of the CDR3 is 17 residues. J gave up 1 base and V 7 bases, and 8 bases lay outside the gene matches. CDR1 and CDR2 (germline): MNHNS, SASEGT. The CDR3 bases are TGTGCCAGCACCCAGGACAGGGGATTTTCTGGGGCCAACGTCCTGACTTTC. Its translation: CASTQDRGFSGANVLTF.

The V call is TRBV20-1, the J call TRBJ1-6; 8 bases map to TRBD1. Germline-derived CDR1 and CDR2 are DFQATT and SNEGSKA (reference sequence). The CDR3 has 15 residues. The J segment lost 13 bases and the V segment lost 4 bases, leaving 15 bases of the junction unmatched. The CDR3: CSAKDRDNPLGPLHF. The DNA of the CDR3 is TGCAGTGCTAAGGACAGGGATAACCCTCTTGGGCCCCTCCACTTT.

In this sample, this clonotype turned up once. This may arise from a read error, as a much more abundant clone is one base away. This chain joins TRBV10-3 and TRBJ2-7, with TRBD2 identical over 9 bases. The germline CDR1 and CDR2 sequences are ENHRY and SYGVKD. The CDR3 totals 16 residues. Trimming at V came to 2 bases and at J to 7 bases, leaving 12 bases not matched to a gene. The CDR3 DNA sequence: TGTGCCATCAGTGAGGGGGGGACTAGCCCACAAAGTGAGCAGTACTTC. It is translated as CAISEGGTSPQSEQYF.

This clonotype was seen at least ten times. V usage is TRBV6-6 and J usage is TRBJ1-6; D is unresolved. V was cut by 4 bases and J by 9 bases, with 7 bases left in between. From germline, CDR1 is MNHNY and CDR2 SVGAGI (reference sequence). This CDR3 contains 12 residues. CDR3 sequence (DNA): TGTGCCAGCAGTTCCCTTGCTTCACCCCTCCACTTT. Translated, it gives CASSSLASPLHF.

The table lists this clonotype with a few counts. The chain carries TRBV6-6 and TRBJ2-5, with D possibly matching TRBD2 (6 bases). Trimming cost V 6 bases and J 11 bases, with 19 bases left between them. The CDR3 totals 13 residues. The germline V gene encodes CDR1 MNHNY and CDR2 SVGAGI (reference sequence). This CDR3 reads CASREETTGEQYF. CDR3 nucleotide sequence: TGTGCCAGCAGGGAGGAAACTACGGGGGAGCAGTACTTC.

This clonotype was observed at least ten times. The V and J genes are TRBV13 and TRBJ2-1, with D unresolved. V lost 5 bases and J 8 bases, leaving 13 bases between the germline ends. This CDR3 has 13 residues. Germline values: CDR1 PRHDT, CDR2 FYEKMQ (reference sequence). CDR3 residues: CASSPQTGDEQFF. CDR3 in DNA: TGTGCCAGCAGCCCCCAGACTGGGGATGAGCAGTTCTTC.

This clonotype was seen more than once but under ten times. CDR3 region: CSARTPPAGGYTF. The CDR3 DNA reads TGCAGTGCTAGGACACCCCCGGCGGGAGGCTACACCTTC. The J gene is TRBJ1-2, the V gene TRBV20-1, with D hard to call. Germline values: CDR1 DFQATT, CDR2 SNEGSKA (reference sequence). The CDR3 covers 13 residues. The V end was cut by 3 bases, the J end by 8 bases, with 16 bases between.

As for this clonotype: Relative to the germline gene, one junction end is altered; a read error may explain this. The chain has TRBV12-3 or TRBV12-4 and TRBJ2-7, with 8 bases that match TRBD1. The CDR3 length is 14 residues. The CDR3 coding sequence is TGTGCCAGCAGCCCCGGGACAGGATTCTACGGGCAGTACTTC. Its translation is CASSPGTGFYGQYF.

A note on this clonotype: A read error may be the cause here, since a much bigger clone is one base away. V is TRBV6-1 and J is TRBJ2-1, with D unresolved. The CDR3 extends over 13 amino acids. Germline lookup yields CDR1 MNHNS and CDR2 SASEGT. The CDR3 loop is CAGSEGWVNEQFF. The CDR3 DNA reads as TGTGCCGGCAGTGAAGGTTGGGTTAATGAGCAGTTCTTC.

The chain joins TRBV20-1 to TRBJ2-1; D may correspond to TRBD1 or TRBD2 (5 bases each). This CDR3 comprises 13 residues. Per germline, CDR1 DFQATT and CDR2 SNEGSKA (reference sequence). Between the trimmed V and J ends, which lost 6 bases and 9 bases, there was a span of 18 bases. The CDR3 loop is CSALGERNTEQFF. The DNA of the CDR3 is TGCAGTGCCTTGGGGGAGCGAAACACTGAGCAGTTCTTC.

The rearrangement joins TRBV5-1 to TRBJ2-2; 11 bases line up with TRBD2. Germline CDR1 reads SGHRS; CDR2 reads YFSETQ. The J segment lost 4 bases and the V segment lost 4 bases, leaving 9 bases of the junction unmatched. The CDR3 spans 17 residues. The DNA for the CDR3 is TGCGCCAGCAGCGGGACACTAGCGGGGGTAAGCACCGGGGAGCTGTTTTTT. Translated: CASSGTLAGVSTGELFF.

The chain recombines TRBV6-1 with TRBJ2-1; the match to TRBD1 covers 7 bases. The CDR3 has 15 amino acids. The germline V gene has CDR1 MNHNS and CDR2 SASEGT. After removal of 3 bases from V and 0 bases from J, the junction contained 2 bases not matched to a gene. In nucleotides, the CDR3 is TGTGCCAGCAGTGAGGACAGGACCTCCTACAATGAGCAGTTCTTC. The encoded protein is CASSEDRTSYNEQFF.

The chain uses TRBV6-5 and TRBJ2-1, with 9 bases identical to TRBD2. This CDR3 comprises 15 residues. Trimming at V came to 3 bases and at J to 4 bases, leaving 4 bases not matched to a gene. Germline CDR1 MNHEY, CDR2 SVGAGI. Here the CDR3 reads CASSYASGIYNEQFF. The CDR3, as DNA: TGTGCCAGCAGTTATGCTAGCGGGATTTACAATGAGCAGTTCTTC.

This clonotype was detected only once. The V call is TRBV5-1, the J call TRBJ2-7, with 7 bases aligning to TRBD2. The better agreement between TRBJ2-5 and the DNA end casts doubt on the J call. CDR3 length equals 16 residues. Germline V gene data show CDR1 as SGHRS and CDR2 as YFSETQ. In DNA form, the CDR3 reads TGCGCCAGCAGCTTGGGGGGGGGATCCTATATGGAGACCCAGTACTTC. This encodes CASSLGGGSYMETQYF.

The rearrangement joins TRBV10-3 to TRBJ2-1; TRBD2 is a possible D gene (7 bases). The germline CDR1 and CDR2 sequences are ENHRY and SYGVKD. The CDR3 runs to 18 residues. Trimming removed 0 bases at V and 5 bases at J, with 20 bases between. The CDR3 reads CAISESMGGGGLNNEQFF. CDR3 DNA: TGTGCCATCAGTGAGTCGATGGGCGGGGGCGGGCTCAACAATGAGCAGTTCTTC.

This chain connects TRBV4-1 to TRBJ1-6; D possibly corresponds to TRBD1 (5 bases). The CDR3 totals 15 residues. The V gene lost 0 bases and the J gene lost 9 bases, with 12 bases spanning the gap. Germline-derived CDR1 and CDR2 are MGHRA and YSYEKL. In DNA form, the CDR3 reads TGCGCCAGCAGCCAAGATGAGGGGCACTCTTCACCCCTCCACTTT. This encodes CASSQDEGHSSPLHF.

This clonotype was seen only a few times. This chain connects TRBV5-1 to TRBJ2-5, with D tentatively TRBD1 (6 bases). Germline-derived CDR1 and CDR2 are SGHRS and YFSETQ. V was cut by 4 bases and J by 5 bases, with 21 bases left in between. The CDR3 consists of 16 residues. The CDR3 loop is CASSALLLDQGETQYF. CDR3 bases: TGCGCCAGCAGCGCTCTGCTCCTCGATCAGGGGGAGACCCAGTACTTC.

This clonotype was detected many times. J is TRBJ2-1 and V is TRBV12-3 or TRBV12-4, with D tentatively TRBD2 (5 bases). This CDR3 region has 11 residues. Trimming stripped 2 bases from V and 10 bases from J, with 6 bases between. CDR3 in amino acids: CASSLSGEQFF. The CDR3 DNA sequence: TGTGCCAGCAGTTTATCGGGGGAGCAGTTCTTC.

Only a few counts were recorded for this clonotype. The rearrangement joins TRBV20-1 to TRBJ2-7, with 7 bases fitting TRBD1. The length of the CDR3 is 14 residues. CDR1 and CDR2 (germline): DFQATT, SNEGSKA (reference sequence). Germline trimming cut 4 bases from V and 5 bases from J; bases unmatched to any gene: 11. The DNA for the CDR3 is TGCAGTGCTACTAAGGGGACAGCCTCGGACGAGCAGTACTTC. As protein: CSATKGTASDEQYF.